This T cell receptor (beta chain) stems from a study of T cells expressing NK-cell markers. TCRdb re-called the 5' RACE reads; every CDR3 protein appears as one record, without DNA. This sample lists about 460,000 distinct CDR3 sequences; its ten largest clones have under 1.5%. Germline CDR1 and CDR2: SGHAT and FQNNGV. The CDR3 is made up of 15 amino acids. Study results and caveats: One observes that, in several donors, these clonotypes were also the leading ones within the CD3+CD56-NKG2C+ fraction.

Notes on this clonotype: Its antigen is currently unknown.

The clonotype was recovered from a woman in her fifties or sixties in good health. The sample taken for sequencing was blood T cells: a sorted CD56 or NKG2C T cell subset, CD4+ or CD8+ T cells, or bulk PBMC T cells (not recorded which). The chain employs TRBV11-2 and TRBJ2-3; with no DNA, the TCRdb D assignment of TRBD1 cannot be verified. This chain's CDR3 is CASSLSKGGTDTQYF.